Below, one T cell receptor beta chain is given with its context. No antigen is known for it. Per-base quality was not reported, and no clone a single base away is much larger than it. The germline V gene gives CDR1 as SGHRS and CDR2 as YFSETQ. The junction shows trimming of 1 base on V and 2 bases on J, and the gene matches do not reach 5 bases of it. Counted from cysteine to phenylalanine, this CDR3 has 16 amino acids. Of all the DNA, just the CDR3 is kept, 48 bases in frame from base 1. The collaborating institutions used their own protocols to collect whole blood in K2EDTA tubes. For TCRbeta analysis, collaborators shipped samples in one of three forms: frozen whole blood, isolated PBMCs, or DNA extracted from either of those sample types. The immunoSEQ Assay, a bias-controlled multiplex PCR, was used to amplify TCRbeta CDR3 regions from genomic DNA. Processing in the source paper ran as follows. The number of nucleated cells in each sample was estimated from the amplification of reference gene primers within the assay. Sequence reads were collapsed and filtered to measure the absolute abundance of every unique TCRbeta CDR3 rearrangement. For each sample, productive Simpson clonality was calculated as the square root of Simpson's diversity index over productive rearrangements. TCRdb took this table from immuneACCESS and kept in-frame rearrangements with V and J called. Such tables lack part of the clones; where checked against another copy, unresolved V genes explain under half of the gap, and the rest is unexplained. V and J calls plus clone size are reproduced from that table; the DNA served to infer D and trimming. This sample comprises roughly 61,000 clones, 80% to 95% of them detected only once. Of the sample, approximately 15% is held by the ten largest clones.

These data originate in a study of blood T cell repertoires in COVID-19 (dated by TCRdb to about 2020). Looking at the study overall: Samples from collaborators originated in the United States, Italy and Spain and spanned both the acute and convalescent phases of COVID-19. Where available, HLA class I and class II types were taken from metadata supplied by the sample provider and were not determined by assay-based typing. The repertoires were released in a freely available public database meant as a resource for research on the immune response to SARS-CoV-2. Samples came from the ongoing ImmuneRACE study (first 160 participants) plus 1,254 subjects from 6 global collaborators. A de-identified subject ID, COVID-19 status, age in years and sex were almost always included in the sample metadata. Subjects who had been exposed to COVID-19, were actively infected with it, or had recovered from it provided the deeply sampled blood TCRbeta repertoires that made up the dataset. The prospective study material was composed of cDNA or gDNA derived from T cells, B-cell-depleted T cells, or PBMCs. Here is what the overall study found, with its caveats: The amount of clinical and demographic metadata varied by source and participant and was provided uncurated.

This receptor was identified in a man older than 75 with acute or convalescent COVID-19. Recombination linked TRBV5-1 to TRBJ2-7, with 11 bases matching TRBD1. Sequenced input: peripheral blood. The CDR3: CASSLLGQGDPYEQYF. The DNA sequence follows: TGCGCCAGCAGCTTGTTGGGACAGGGGGACCCCTACGAGCAGTACTTC.